This TCR beta chain was recorded in a study of blood T cell repertoires in COVID-19. Study at large: T cells, B-cell-depleted T cells, or PBMCs provided the cDNA or gDNA that served as material.

Germline CDR1 and CDR2: SGHNT and YYREEE (reference sequence). The CDR3 has 12 residues. Trimming cost V 6 bases and J 5 bases, with 11 bases left between them. This clone came up a few times. Original data processing: Amplifying reference gene primers gave estimates of nucleated cell counts. Method: immunoSEQ multiplex PCR; TCRdb's copy keeps in-frame clones and lacks some. The DNA was the basis for D and trimming; V, J and clone size are from that table. The profile shows approximately 94,000 clones, more than 80% of them singletons. This receptor was identified in a human donor in a cohort sampled during active COVID-19. Sequenced sample: peripheral blood. V usage is TRBV5-4 and J usage is TRBJ1-2; D remains ambiguous. CDR3 in DNA: TGTGCCAGCATCTCCCCGACTTATGGCTACACCTTC. It specifies CASISPTYGYTF. Supplemented by reference TRBV5-4 and TRBJ1-2, the full variable domain reads ETGVTQSPTHLIKTRGQQVTLRCSSQSGHNTVSWYQQALGQGPQFIFQYYREEENGRGNFPPRFSGLQFPNYSSELNVNALELDDSALYLCASISPTYGYTFGSGTRLTVV.